This T cell receptor (beta chain) was retrieved from a study of PD-L1 blockade in urothelial cancer. Across the study: Dosed intravenously at 1,200 mg every 3 weeks, atezolizumab was initiated by patients around 2014. Median blood clonality was roughly 0.072, with tens of thousands of unique TCRs. Blood analysis took place 3 weeks (second dose) and 6 weeks after treatment start.

Measured with immunoSEQ multiplex PCR; TCRdb has only the in-frame clones, and not every one. The sample lists more than 85,000 clones; about 89% were seen once. CDR1 is MDHEN, CDR2 SYDVKM, per germline. The CDR3 length is 16 residues. Trimming at V came to 7 bases and at J to 1 base, leaving 9 bases not matched to a gene. The TCR comes from a woman of 80 years or more with urothelial cancer. This chain links TRBV28 with TRBJ2-2, with 7 bases matching TRBD2. The material sequenced was PBMCs, taken around atezolizumab (anti-PD-L1) treatment. CDR3 loop: CASTSGGGWNTGELFF. The DNA for the CDR3 is TGTGCCAGCACCTCGGGGGGAGGATGGAACACCGGGGAGCTGTTTTTT.